The clone carrying this T cell receptor beta chain turned up a few times. The antigen remains unidentified. V was pared by 1 base and J by 5 bases, with 20 bases between. Germline lookup yields CDR1 MGHRA and CDR2 YSYEKL. The CDR3 extends over 17 amino acids. The sample belongs to a study of T-cell reconstitution after alpha-beta-depleted transplantation in children. Whole-study results and caveats: There were some patients whose high TCRbeta diversity at day 60 came from surviving recipient T cells and thymic progenitors. Expanded graft clones, several hundred of them, were reportedly the source of alpha-beta T cells about two months after transplant. Most T-cell counts and diversity one year after the transplant came from T cells that were newly produced.

Unique molecular identifiers were built into the TCRbeta library. In TCRdb, the PCR reads were re-called with MiXCR into one record per CDR3 protein. This table has about 610,000 distinct CDR3 sequences, approximately 30% appearing once. Sample: PBMCs, taken before TCRalphabeta/CD19-depleted stem cell transplant. This TCR was sampled from a boy under two years old with Wiskott-Aldrich syndrome, due to receive a stem cell transplant. This chain joins TRBV4-1 and TRBJ2-5; D is perhaps TRBD2 (6 bases). Here the CDR3 reads CASSQAWPGERMETQYF. CDR3 DNA: TGCGCCAGCAGCCAAGCTTGGCCGGGAGAACGGATGGAGACCCAGTACTTC.